This T cell receptor (beta chain) was sequenced during a study of regulatory T cells in long-lasting Graves disease (dated by TCRdb to the early 2020s). Regarding the complete study: Antithyroid drugs had been taken for less than 3 months by newly diagnosed Graves' disease patients. This study used TCR sequencing and RNA sequencing of peripheral blood to compare persistent Graves' disease patients against newly diagnosed Graves' disease patients. The study was conducted in China and was registered as a clinical trial. A total of about 33 samples underwent TCR sequencing: 13 from persistent and around 20 from newly diagnosed Graves' disease patients. Summary of the overall study and its limitations: Patients with persistent disease shared more public clonotypes (approximately 2,500) than newly diagnosed patients did (more than 900). The authors noted that the small sample size was a limitation that may lower accuracy. Only the TCR beta chain was sequenced and analyzed. Persistent disease showed preferential use of TRBV28, TRBJ1-2 and TRBJ2-5, whereas newly diagnosed disease favored TRBV20-1 and TRBJ2-1. Only peripheral blood was studied, because thyroid tissue, the primary lesion, was inaccessible. Persistent Graves' disease patients showed lower TCR Shannon entropy and fewer highly expanded clones than newly diagnosed patients, suggesting clonal expansion.

Library construction relied on multiplex PCR. Sequenced using an Illumina HiSeq 4000. CDR3 regions were amplified by Arm-PCR with iRepertoire HTBI primers to construct TCR beta libraries. PCR products were gel purified before sequencing. The paper's data handling went like this. A total of around 59 TRBV and more than twelve TRBJ segments were identified across samples and were used for gene usage analysis of CDR3 amino acid clonotypes. COPE and FqMerger were used to merge the filtered high-quality paired reads into contigs. BLAST was used to align contigs to IMGT TRBV, TRBD and TRBJ reference genes, with CDR3 defined following IMGT. Clonotypes above 0.1% frequency were classified as highly expanded clones. Repertoire diversity was measured by Shannon entropy, and V-J evenness by the Gini coefficient. A clonotype was considered public if more than one individual shared it. The raw public reads went through TCRdb reprocessing: fastp at Q25, MiXCR clone calling, in-frame beta chains kept. For every CDR3 protein sequence, its rows merge into one entry that carries the most common genes and DNA. What appears here as the V and J calls and clone size reflects TCRdb's work, not the paper's. Within this sample are around 250,000 distinct CDR3 sequences, with 15% to 20% of them counted one time only. The top ten clonotypes cover approximately 14% of the sample.

A note on this clonotype: Its specific antigen is unknown. No quality values exist for individual bases; no much larger clone is one base distant.

Taken with the paper, the label for time point translates to: newly diagnosed GD, antithyroid drugs for less than 3 months. For both TCR sequencing and RNA sequencing, RNA was extracted from PBMCs using TRIzol. The diagnosis of Graves' disease was made according to American Thyroid Association guidelines. Patients for the study were recruited at an endocrinology department in Xi'an, China. From each patient, 7.5 to 9.5 milliliters of peripheral blood was collected into an EDTA anticoagulant tube. Ficoll Paque Plus density gradient separation was used to isolate PBMCs, and no further T cell sorting was done. An Agilent 2100 Bioanalyzer and agarose gel were used to assess RNA quality, and a NanoDrop 2000 was used to measure RNA concentration. For CDR1 and CDR2, the germline V gene (reference sequence) lists MNHEY and SMNVEV. Trimming costs V 3 bases and J 8 bases, and their ends lie 14 bases apart. Measured from the cysteine to the phenylalanine, the CDR3 is 13 residues long. Of all the DNA, just the CDR3 is kept, 39 bases in frame from base 1.

The data also belong to a second study, concerning T cells in Graves' hyperthyroidism and ophthalmopathy. That second publication adds: Stable Graves' hyperthyroidism was defined as the absence of progression to ophthalmopathy over 18 months of follow-up. Hyperthyroidism patients were aged 18 to 65 years and newly diagnosed, with disease duration of less than 2 months. Patients with uncontrolled infections, other autoimmune diseases, pregnancy or lactation were excluded. Diagnoses were based on clinical symptoms, serum thyroxine and TRAb, thyroid ultrasound and orbital computed tomography. The first round of RT-PCR for the TCR CDR3 was performed with the HTBI primer set and the Qiagen OneStep RT-PCR kit. Most expanded thyroid clonotypes (frequency above 0.001) were also detected in blood, a finding suggesting that blood repertoires may reflect thyroid immune responses. Ophthalmopathy was separated from stable hyperthyroidism by a 13 V-J signature model, with around 88% sensitivity and 81% to 82% specificity obtained in cross-validation and 80%/75% obtained in testing. During validation, the model predicted progression to ophthalmopathy a median of roughly 7.1 months ahead of onset, with just under 71% sensitivity and under 85% specificity. To identify TCR V-J signatures that set the groups apart, the researchers used a discovery cohort of 100 patients, made up of about 44 with Graves' ophthalmopathy and 55 to 65 with stable Graves' hyperthyroidism. An independent validation cohort of around 19 hyperthyroidism patients and more than 15 patients who later progressed to ophthalmopathy tested prospective prediction of ophthalmopathy. The 100 discovery patients were randomly split 7:3 into training and test sets. In more than 5 Graves' hyperthyroidism patients, the study also compared T-cell repertoires from thyroid tissue with T-cell repertoires from blood. Once sampling was done, hyperthyroidism patients were given methimazole at a starting dose of 30 mg daily, whereas ophthalmopathy patients were given high-dose intravenous methylprednisolone. The libraries were constructed in a second round of multiplex PCR and then size-selected and purified. Sequencing of the libraries was done on an Illumina HiSeq2000 using paired-end 100 bp reads. SOAPnuke was used to process the raw data, with reads discarded if the reads contained adapters or uncalled bases, had a mean Phred below 15, or lacked an exact constant-primer or identifier match. COPE v1.2.5 was used to merge the high-quality paired reads, and each unique nucleotide sequence was defined as a clonotype. MiTCR v1.1 was used to align the clonotypes against IMGT TRBV, TRBD and TRBJ reference segments. Only V-J combinations with frequency above 0.0001, covering approximately 99% of repertoires, were analysed. A TCS score was defined as the ratio of F50 (clonal expansion) to E x V (chaos), with BLOSUM62-based TCRdist applied between CDR3 peptides within each V-J. Welch's t-statistics and random forest reduced 500 to 650 V-J features to roughly 13, which were used in a naive Bayes classifier (R e1071). No statistical method was used to set the sample size in advance, and investigators knew the group allocation. The paper describes TCR Vbeta CDR3 sequencing of around 140 peripheral blood samples, made up of roughly 40 ophthalmopathy patients, more than 70 hyperthyroidism patients and around 17 progressor patients.

The rearranged segments are TRBV27 and TRBJ2-7, with the D gene uncertain. This TCR was recovered from a woman in her 30s with Graves disease. Donor details come from another sample of the same person, matched by shared clones. Sequencing used peripheral blood mononuclear cells (PBMCs), obtained at new diagnosis, from a patient treated with antithyroid drugs. In nucleotides, the sequence is TGTGCCAGCAGTTTGTCACCCCAATTTAAGCAGTACTTC. It encodes CASSLSPQFKQYF.